Shown below are 20 T cell receptor beta chains from a single sample sequenced in a study of T cells in localized non-small cell lung cancer. The repertoire was sequenced with immunoSEQ multiplex PCR; TCRdb's copy has only in-frame clones and lacks some. The sample has tens of thousands of clones, around 94% seen once. Sequenced material: peripheral blood, taken before any cancer treatment. The receptors derive from a female donor over 55 with stage I lung adenocarcinoma.

This sequence joins TRBV6-4 and TRBJ2-3, with 8 bases that match TRBD2. Germline V gene lookup returns CDR1 MRHNA and CDR2 SNTAGT. V lost 0 bases to trimming and J lost 2 bases; unmatched junction nucleotides: 4. The CDR3 loop spans 16 amino acids. This CDR3 is CASSDSSGGVTDTQYF. The CDR3 region has the DNA TGTGCCAGCAGTGACTCGTCGGGGGGGGTCACAGATACGCAGTATTTT.

The chain employs TRBV19 and TRBJ1-1, with 11 bases matching TRBD1. This CDR3 is built from 16 residues. With V trimmed by 6 bases and J by 4 bases, 10 bases remained unmatched. Germline V gives CDR1 LNHDA, CDR2 SQIVND (reference sequence). The CDR3 nucleotides are TGTGCCAGTAGCGACCGCGGACAGGGGGCAGCCACTGAAGCTTTCTTT. Translating it yields CASSDRGQGAATEAFF. The entire variable domain, with the rest obtained from reference TRBV19 and TRBJ1-1, is as follows: DGGITQSPKYLFRKEGQNVTLSCEQNLNHDAMYWYRQDPGQGLRLIYYSQIVNDFQKGDIAEGYSVSREKKESFPLTVTSAQKNPTAFYLCASSDRGQGAATEAFFGQGTRLTVV.

The table lists this clone with a count of one. The V gene is TRBV9, the J gene TRBJ2-1, with D unclear. Trimming pared 3 bases from V and 0 bases from J, leaving 19 bases between. CDR3 length: 18 amino acids. CDR1 and CDR2 from the germline V gene are SGDLS and YYNGEE. CDR3 sequence: CASSASVRVIGSYNEQFF. In nucleotides, the CDR3 is TGTGCCAGCAGCGCCTCCGTACGGGTAATCGGCTCCTACAATGAGCAGTTCTTC.

V and J are TRBV5-1 and TRBJ1-1; a possible D gene is TRBD1 (5 bases). This CDR3 contains 15 residues. Trimming left V 0 bases short and J 3 bases short, with 12 bases between. Germline loops: CDR1 SGHRS, CDR2 YFSETQ. Written as DNA, the CDR3 is TGCGCCAGCAGCTTGGAGCCGGGGGTGGACACTGAAGCTTTCTTT. Protein sequence: CASSLEPGVDTEAFF. Variable domain in full (rest from reference TRBV5-1 and TRBJ1-1): KAGVTQTPRYLIKTRGQQVTLSCSPISGHRSVSWYQQTPGQGLQFLFEYFSETQRNKGNFPGRFSGRQFSNSRSEMNVSTLELGDSALYLCASSLEPGVDTEAFFGQGTRLTVV.

Notes on this clone: Other DNA sequences within the sample encode an identical CDR3. This chain joins TRBV5-4 and TRBJ2-2; maybe TRBD1 (6 bases). CDR3 length: 15 amino acids. The germline gives CDR1 SGHNT, CDR2 YYREEE (reference sequence). Deletions cut 0 bases from V and 7 bases from J, with 13 bases between. The CDR3 spells CASSLGTVRNGELFF. The CDR3 DNA follows: TGTGCCAGCAGCTTGGGGACAGTGAGGAACGGGGAGCTGTTTTTT.

Here the CDR3 reads CASSQESTSGGIQETQYF. Written as DNA, the CDR3 is TGTGCCAGCAGCCAAGAATCGACTAGCGGGGGGATCCAAGAGACCCAGTACTTC. The V call is TRBV4-2, the J call TRBJ2-5; 13 positions match TRBD2. Germline-derived CDR1 and CDR2 are LGHNA and YNFKEQ. This CDR3 comprises 18 residues. After removal of 0 bases from V and 1 base from J, the junction contained 5 bases not matched to a gene.

J is TRBJ2-7 and V is TRBV6-5, with D possibly being TRBD2 (5 bases). The CDR3 totals 13 residues. V shed 5 bases and J shed 12 bases, with 20 bases lying between them. Per the germline V gene, CDR1 is MNHEY and CDR2 is SVGAGI. CDR3 DNA: TGTGCCAGCAGTCCCGGGGAGACCCTAGTGGGGTACGTC. Encoded protein: CASSPGETLVGYV.

The rearrangement uses TRBV2 and TRBJ1-5; D possibly corresponds to TRBD1 (6 bases). Trimming removed 5 bases at V and 5 bases at J, with 10 bases between. There are 13 residues in the CDR3. Germline V CDR1 and CDR2: SNHLY, FYNNEI. The chain's CDR3 is CASSTGLDQPQHF. In DNA form, the CDR3 reads TGTGCCAGCAGTACAGGGTTGGATCAGCCCCAGCATTTT.

This sequence joins TRBV10-3 and TRBJ1-1, with D hard to call. CDR1 is ENHRY, CDR2 SYGVKD, per germline. Trimming cost V 10 bases and J 0 bases, with 6 bases left between them. CDR3 size: 11 residues. The CDR3: CATKMNTEAFF. The DNA for the CDR3 is TGTGCCACTAAGATGAACACTGAAGCTTTCTTT.

The chain employs TRBV7-6 and TRBJ1-6, with TRBD1 identical over 7 bases. Germline CDR1 is SGHVS and CDR2 is FNYEAQ. V lost 5 bases, J lost 6 bases, and 10 bases stayed unmatched. This CDR3 spans 16 amino acids. CDR3 nucleotide sequence: TGTGCCAGCAGCAGATCATCGGGACAGACTAATTCACCCCTCCACTTT. As protein: CASSRSSGQTNSPLHF.

This chain joins TRBV7-2 and TRBJ1-6; TRBD1 agrees at 8 bases. Germline CDR1 and CDR2: SGHTA and FQGNSA. The J segment lost 9 bases and the V segment lost 1 base, leaving 8 bases of the junction unmatched. This CDR3 is 16 amino acids long. CDR3: CASSLEPQGASSPLHF. CDR3 DNA: TGTGCCAGCAGCTTAGAACCCCAGGGGGCAAGTTCACCCCTCCACTTT.

Regarding this clone: One end of the junction is discordant with germline, which a read error may explain. The rearrangement joins TRBV7-7 to TRBJ2-5; 9 positions agree with TRBD2. The germline gives CDR1 SSHAT, CDR2 FNYEAQ (reference sequence). The CDR3 loop spans 16 amino acids. CDR3 sequence reads: CASSSRRAGGQETQYF. The CDR3 nucleotides read TGTGCTAGCAGTTCCCGTAGAGCGGGGGGACAAGAGACCCAGTACTTC.

The gene calls are TRBV18 and TRBJ1-1; D unresolved. Trimming stripped 3 bases from V and 7 bases from J, with 9 bases between. Germline V gene sequence: CDR1 KGHSH, CDR2 LQKENI. This CDR3 contains 12 residues. As DNA, the CDR3 is TGTGCCAGCTCACCGGGTGGGTATGAAGCTTTCTTT. It translates to CASSPGGYEAFF.

The gene calls are TRBV10-1 and TRBJ2-1; a possible D gene is TRBD2 (7 bases). The CDR3 has 12 residues. V was pared by 4 bases and J by 13 bases, with 14 bases between. CDR1 is WNHNN, CDR2 SYGVQD, per germline (reference sequence). In nucleotides, the CDR3 is TGCGCCAGCAGTGGGGCCGGCGGGGGCCAGTTCTTC. Protein: CASSGAGGGQFF.

V and J are TRBV19 and TRBJ1-1; TRBD1 is a possible D gene (6 bases). Trimming removed 5 bases from V and 6 bases from J, with 16 bases in between. Looked up from germline, CDR1 is LNHDA and CDR2 is SQIVND (reference sequence). CDR3 length: 14 amino acids. This CDR3 reads CASSVRQVSAEAFF. Written as DNA, the CDR3 is TGTGCCAGTAGTGTCCGACAGGTCTCAGCTGAAGCTTTCTTT.

The chain has TRBV4-1 and TRBJ1-1; TRBD1 is a possible D gene (5 bases). Germline CDR1 is MGHRA and CDR2 is YSYEKL. Trimming left V 4 bases short and J 1 base short, with 19 bases between. This CDR3 contains 17 residues. CDR3 amino acids: CASSRTAGPSGNTEAFF. The CDR3 DNA sequence: TGCGCCAGCAGCCGTACGGCGGGGCCTAGTGGGAACACTGAAGCTTTCTTT.

The CDR3 loop is CASSPTGTGELFF. DNA of the CDR3: TGTGCCAGCAGCCCAACAGGGACCGGGGAGCTGTTTTTT. The rearrangement links TRBV7-9 to TRBJ2-2, with a tentative D call TRBD1 (6 bases). Germline CDR1 SEHNR, CDR2 FQNEAQ (reference sequence). The CDR3 length is 13 residues. Between the trimmed V and J ends, which lost 5 bases and 5 bases, there was a span of 9 bases.

This rearrangement joins TRBV4-2 to TRBJ1-1; 9 bases map to TRBD1. The V gene's germline CDR1 is LGHNA and CDR2 YNFKEQ. J gave up 1 base and V 4 bases, and 16 bases lay outside the gene matches. The CDR3 spans 19 residues. The CDR3 DNA reads TGTGCCAGCAGCCCCACCCCGGCGGGACAGGGAGCCCCGAACACTGAAGCTTTCTTT. As protein: CASSPTPAGQGAPNTEAFF.

The chain has TRBV7-3 and TRBJ1-4; D gene ambiguous. The CDR3 runs to 15 residues. The V and J ends lost 0 bases and 4 bases respectively, with 9 bases between them. Germline V gene data show CDR1 as SGHTA and CDR2 as FQGTGA. CDR3 nucleotide sequence: TGTGCCAGCAGCTTAACGAAGGCGATTAATGAAAAACTGTTTTTT. It specifies CASSLTKAINEKLFF.

The chain uses TRBV7-9 and TRBJ1-2, with unresolved D. Per germline, CDR1 SEHNR and CDR2 FQNEAQ (reference sequence). This CDR3 is built from 15 residues. The V gene lost 5 bases and the J gene lost 4 bases, with 17 bases spanning the gap. The chain's CDR3 is CASSLTTIPAYGYTF. The CDR3 nucleotides read TGTGCCAGCAGCCTGACGACTATCCCTGCCTATGGCTACACCTTC.